This T cell receptor beta chain was sequenced in a study of blood T cells in healthy people across ages. Alongside a J-beta primer mix, a sample-barcoded 5' primer served in a second PCR lasting about 6 to 11 cycles. The template-switch adaptor, which had 12 random nucleotides, put a tag on each cDNA molecule. Using its own MiXCR run on the 5' RACE reads, TCRdb lists one record per CDR3 protein. Among some 780,000 distinct CDR3 sequences, about 56% were seen once, and the ten largest hold roughly 24%. This clonotype occurred a few times. Its cognate antigen is unknown. Each of the donors had roughly 9.3 milliliters of peripheral blood drawn into EDTA-treated Vacutainer tubes. Germline V gene lookup returns CDR1 SQVTM and CDR2 ANQGSEA. J lost 6 bases, V lost 4 bases, and 6 bases had no gene match. The CDR3 spans 12 residues. Study-wide points: Estimated diversity, derived from one million T cells, was regarded as an underestimate.

Sequencing input: blood. The origin of this receptor is a man aged 40-50 years in good health. The chain links TRBV29-1 to TRBJ2-7, with 7 bases identical to TRBD1. The DNA for the CDR3 is TGCAGCGTTGGGACAGGACAGCGCGAGCAGTACTTC. Translation: CSVGTGQREQYF.